This T cell receptor beta chain was observed in a study of monozygotic twins with inflammatory bowel disease (dated by TCRdb to between 2018 and 2021). General notes on the study: A total of some 30 monozygotic twin pairs were included in the full study, comprising nine German pairs (four IBD-concordant, five IBD-discordant) and 19 IBD-discordant Danish pairs. The search for disease-associated traits relied mainly on comparing IBD patients with their genetically identical healthy co-twins within discordant pairs. Each individual had, on average, about 151 000 unique TCRalpha sequences and 181 000 unique TCRbeta sequences available for analysis. The investigation overall reported the following: Differing immunosuppressive treatments among patients may have added background noise and inter-individual variability to the repertoires. The analysis was unable to tell apart different T cell subtypes. IBD patients had lower TCRbeta repertoire diversity, measured by the inverse Simpson index, than their healthy co-twins. The results gave no support for a single strong signal or clonotype linked to IBD. Fewer clonotypes were shared with other individuals by IBD patients than by healthy twins, most markedly in patients showing signs of disease activity. No difference in repertoire similarity was observed between concordant and discordant twins, possibly owing to limited statistical power.

From each donor, a roughly 2.5 ml peripheral blood sample was drawn into PAXgene tubes and stored at -80 degrees C. Without T cell sorting, total RNA was isolated from whole blood using the PAXgene blood miRNA kit on an automated QIAcube. Deep TCRalpha and TCRbeta repertoire profiling with unique molecular barcoding was performed on peripheral blood of monozygotic twin pairs concordant or discordant for inflammatory bowel disease. Smoking habits were recorded for all twin pairs, and each individual was classified as a current, former or never smoker. Comments on this clonotype: The target of this receptor is not known.

According to the germline V gene, CDR1 reads MNHNS and CDR2 reads SASEGT. CDR3 length: 11 amino acids, cysteine to phenylalanine. Nucleotide data are not available. Libraries were prepared through 5' RACE. The input for every TCR library was approximately 3,500 ng of total RNA. cDNA was synthesized with SMARTScribe reverse transcriptase in eight separate reactions per sample. During cDNA synthesis, template switching introduced unique molecular identifiers that contained a 6-nucleotide sample barcode. Amplification of TCRalpha and TCRbeta cDNA involved two nested PCRs of 16 and 9 cycles, and each PCR was followed by bead purification. Before amplification, the cDNA was both treated with uracil DNA-glycosylase and purified with the QIAquick PCR purification kit. The second PCR was the step at which Illumina TruSeq-compatible adapters and sample-specific barcodes were added. TapeStation and Qubit were used to check library quality and concentration, and 5 to 6.5 ng of each library was pooled. Sequencing of the pooled libraries was done on an Illumina HiSeq2500 single-index Rapid Run using custom sequencing primers and 2 x 100 bp reads. The original methods were these. UMI-based consensus assembly with MiGEC version 1.2.6 was used to correct PCR and sequencing errors. MiXCR version 2.1.1 handled V(D)J alignment, clonotype assembly and CDR3 extraction. To normalise gene usage, clonotype sharing and MAIT/NKT TCR abundance, the analysis used the top 1000, 10 000 and 20 000 clonotypes per sample. Diversity was computed as the inverse Simpson index with the vegan R package after downsampling to 27 000 UMIs. Statistical testing used paired Mann-Whitney U tests on the discordant twin pairs and applied Benjamini-Hochberg correction for multiple testing. One entry per CDR3 protein sequence results from the TCRdb reprocessing of the reads, with DNA left out. These V and J calls rely on TCRdb rather than the paper's analysis. This specimen's table enumerates some 210,000 distinct CDR3 sequences. In total, the top ten clones hold less than 2% of the sample.

This receptor was taken from a human donor with ulcerative colitis or Crohn's disease, or a healthy co-twin of an affected twin (not recorded which). Rearrangement joined TRBV6-1 to TRBJ2-7. What was sequenced was blood. The CDR3 region: CASTAAYEQYF.